This T cell receptor (beta chain) appears in the sequencing data of a study of CD8+CD57+ T cells in acquired aplastic anemia. This clonotype was seen many times. As yet, its antigen is unknown. Before being chosen for sequencing, patients had shown CD8+CD57+ cell expansion by flow cytometry. The enrolled patients all had severe acquired aplastic anemia. The template used for profiling TCR beta VDJ and CDR3 was genomic DNA. One entry per CDR3 protein, called by TCRdb with MiXCR from the reads. The profile shows approximately 160,000 distinct CDR3 sequences, about half of them singletons. The CDR3 is 12 residues long. Points from the study as a whole: It was found that twenty-nine CD8+ CDR3 sequences were shared between patients and controls. Patients versus controls showed no significant CD8+ Simpson's diversity difference.

Sample: sorted CD4+, CD8+, or CD8+CD57+ T cells (not recorded which) from PBMCs. This chain uses TRBV3-2 with TRBJ2-3. TRBV3-2 is noted as a pseudogene. This receptor was taken from a human donor with aplastic anemia. CDR3 loop: CASSLLFDTQYF. CDR3 coding DNA: TGTGCCAGCAGCCTCCTATTTGATACGCAGTATTTT.